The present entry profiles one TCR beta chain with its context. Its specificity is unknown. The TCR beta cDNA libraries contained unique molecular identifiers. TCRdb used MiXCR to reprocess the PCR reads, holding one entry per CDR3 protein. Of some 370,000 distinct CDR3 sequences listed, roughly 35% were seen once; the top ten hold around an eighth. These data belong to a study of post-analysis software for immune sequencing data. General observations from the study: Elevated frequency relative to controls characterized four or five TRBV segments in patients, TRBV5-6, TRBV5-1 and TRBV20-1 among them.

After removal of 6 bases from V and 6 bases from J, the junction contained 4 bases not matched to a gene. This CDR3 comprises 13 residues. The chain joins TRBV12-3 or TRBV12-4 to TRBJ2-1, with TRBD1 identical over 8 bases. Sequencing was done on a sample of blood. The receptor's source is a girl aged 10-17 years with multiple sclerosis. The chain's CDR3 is CASRPTGGNEQFF. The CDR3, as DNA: TGTGCCAGCAGACCAACAGGGGGCAATGAGCAGTTCTTC.